This T cell receptor beta chain was sequenced in a study of T cell responses to AZD1222 COVID-19 vaccine. Findings and limits, study-wide: Repertoires in all cases were sampled only once the peak T cell response had passed.

Worth noting for this clone: Antigen specificity is unknown.

Trimming removed 0 bases at V and 7 bases at J, with 13 bases between. Germline CDR1 and CDR2: ENHRY and SYGVKD. The CDR3 runs to 15 residues. Libraries were prepared by immunoSEQ multiplex PCR; TCRdb keeps only in-frame clonotypes and omits some of them. The table lists some 130,000 clones, approximately 91% of them singletons. This sequence was found in an adult who received the AZD1222 COVID-19 vaccine. The sequenced sample was peripheral blood, obtained 28 days after the second AZD1222 dose. V and J are TRBV10-3 and TRBJ1-5, with a possible D match to TRBD1 (5 bases). CDR3 protein: CAISESGRGGQPQHF. The DNA of the CDR3 is TGTGCCATCAGTGAGTCGGGGAGGGGTGGCCAGCCCCAGCATTTT.